The subject of this entry is one T cell receptor beta chain. Antigen: not known. The germline gene is not matched at one end of the junction; a read error may be the cause. The CDR3 totals 11 residues. In germline, CDR1 is SEHNR, CDR2 FQNEAQ (reference sequence). The data derive from a study of CD8 T cells in Susac syndrome. Findings and limits, study-wide: Only a relatively small number of individuals were included in the TCR sequencing and HLA analysis.

Reverse transcription used roughly 0.5 to 1 ug RNA and random hexamers. Amplification of the TCR beta CDR3 was carried out by immunoSEQ multiplex PCR, which spanned a total of 54 Vbeta and 13 Jbeta segments. Each CDR3 protein gets one entry after TCRdb re-called the immunoSEQ multiplex PCR reads with MiXCR. The sample consists of 250,000 to 300,000 distinct CDR3 sequences, approximately 85% of them appearing once. The T cells that were sequenced for TCR beta were CD8+ and CD4+ cells from blood. TEMRA cells were enriched by FACS, and CD4+ and CD8+ T cells were negatively isolated. The chain recombines TRBV7-9 with TRBJ2-1, with D tentatively TRBD2 (6 bases). This sequence was found in a human donor with multiple sclerosis. The sequenced sample consisted of CD8+ T cells from PBMCs. The CDR3 nucleotides are TGCATGGGGGGAGAGTACAATGAGCAGTTCTTC. Translation gives CMGGEYNEQFF.